This is a list of T cell receptor beta chains from one sample in a study of T cell responses to AZD1222 COVID-19 vaccine. Sequencing used immunoSEQ multiplex PCR; TCRdb keeps in-frame clones, though not all of them. The sample records about 100,000 clones, about 82% being singletons. Sequenced material: peripheral blood, taken on day 0 of AZD1222 vaccination. The source of these receptors is an adult in good health. CDR3s leave out the opening cysteine and the closing phenylalanine or tryptophan. Fields, in order: V gene, J gene, CDR3 protein.

>TRBV12-3/TRBV12-4|TRBJ1-1
ASTGTGNTEAF
>TRBV12-3/TRBV12-4|TRBJ1-1
ASSLAQGRAF
>TRBV11-2|TRBJ1-2
ASSLGPGGDYGYT
>TRBV7-6|TRBJ2-1
ASSPDGGSSYNEQF
>TRBV5-1|TRBJ2-3
ASSLVGTEPSTDTQY
>TRBV9|TRBJ2-1
ASSGYSGRDEQF
>TRBV27|TRBJ1-2
ASSLSVGQVGYGYT
>TRBV3-1/TRBV3-2|TRBJ2-1
ASSLDGGNEQF
>TRBV9|TRBJ1-6
ASSGDSGGSPLH
>TRBV30|TRBJ1-4
AWSRTVNEKLF
>TRBV5-4|TRBJ2-1
ASSFPGSLSYNEQF
>TRBV19|TRBJ1-4
ASSRQIGRDEKLF
>TRBV19|TRBJ1-1
ASSRGTMNTEAF
>TRBV3-1/TRBV3-2|TRBJ2-7
ASRQGGQSSEQY
>TRBV6-4|TRBJ2-2
ASSPLPGQGAGELF
>TRBV11-2|TRBJ2-7
ASRALAGAPGDWEQY
>TRBV19|TRBJ2-3
ASSIAQGATDTQY
>TRBV18|TRBJ1-2
ASSPSGGYGYT
>TRBV9|TRBJ1-4
ASSSLGANEKLF
>TRBV4-3|TRBJ2-3
ASSPAHTDTQY
>TRBV7-2|TRBJ2-7
ASSSPGQGDLGYEQY
>TRBV11-2|TRBJ2-7
ASSTLRLAGVRIYEQY
>TRBV11-2|TRBJ2-7
ASSFPSSPYYEQY
>TRBV18|TRBJ2-1
ASSQGLGLAGAQEQF
>TRBV3-1/TRBV3-2|TRBJ2-2
ASSRLAENTGELF
>TRBV19|TRBJ2-1
ASSGLAGRKGDEQF
>TRBV11-2|TRBJ2-7
ASSTWAGTYEQY
>TRBV7-8|TRBJ2-2
ASSLEFLNTGELF
>TRBV25-1|TRBJ2-2
ASSEFWDRDTGELF
>TRBV7-9|TRBJ2-7
ASSLTSGGSYEQY
>TRBV6-2/TRBV6-3|TRBJ2-1
ASSYSRQGRNNEQF
>TRBV30|TRBJ1-1
AWTPQGVFTEAF
>TRBV5-4|TRBJ2-7
ASSRSLEAYEQY
>TRBV29-1|TRBJ1-5
SVEIGGNQPQH
>TRBV3-1/TRBV3-2|TRBJ1-2
ASSPGQSYGYT
>TRBV28|TRBJ2-3
ASSELGGFTDTQY
>TRBV30|TRBJ1-5
AYDHPGQRNQPQH
>TRBV7-3|TRBJ2-1
ASSLAASGYNEQF
>TRBV11-3|TRBJ2-3
ASSLEVKVGLAGPLRYTDTQY
>TRBV4-2|TRBJ1-1
ASSQAWSTQLRTEAF
>TRBV19|TRBJ2-7
ASSMVGRSYEQY
>TRBV2|TRBJ2-5
ASRYRARVETQY
>TRBV7-3|TRBJ1-5
ASSFSPDRGLIPSNQPQH
>TRBV19|TRBJ1-2
ASSIPPGTGIGYT
>TRBV5-6|TRBJ2-7
ASSSGTSASYEQY
>TRBV19|TRBJ1-5
ASSRIVGTWGGHQPQH
>TRBV2|TRBJ1-5
ASSDGRRNQPQH
>TRBV10-1|TRBJ1-5
ASSELNCRDRGHYSNQPQH
>TRBV7-2|TRBJ2-1
ASSPTHRLADEQF
>TRBV23-1|TRBJ2-2
ASRGQGFLNTGELF
>TRBV28|TRBJ1-3
ASILGRGGNTIY
>TRBV5-1|TRBJ2-7
ASSVAGSYEQY
>TRBV3-1/TRBV3-2|TRBJ2-3
ASSQAMANTQY
>TRBV29-1|TRBJ1-4
SVELAGAYEKLF
>TRBV6-5|TRBJ2-7
ASTGGYEQY
>TRBV2|TRBJ2-7
ASSGPRGPPVGQY
>TRBV6-5|TRBJ2-7
ASIGQGYEQY
>TRBV4-2|TRBJ1-1
ASSLGRWTEAF
>TRBV9|TRBJ1-5
ASSVEGNSNQPQH
>TRBV28|TRBJ1-2
ASSPAALNNYGYT